Detailed here is one T cell receptor beta chain. Its target is unknown. A much larger clone lies a single base off, so this may be a read error. Using a J-beta primer mix together with a sample-barcoded 5' primer, a second PCR was run for roughly 6 to 11 cycles. TCRdb fed the 5' RACE reads into MiXCR, producing one record per CDR3 protein. The sample consists of 750,000 to 950,000 distinct CDR3 sequences, 25% to 30% of them appearing once. This record comes from a study of blood T cells in healthy people across ages. The study, taken as a whole, reports: Naive CD4+ cells and diversity were both higher in long-lived donors than in aged donors.

It was around 10 milliliters of peripheral blood that were drawn from each donor. This same sample was also part of a study on T cells of mothers and their children. From that paper: Among related mother-child pairs, overlap was slightly higher than in unrelated pairs, though not significantly.

This receptor was taken from a woman in her thirties or forties in good health. Source material: blood.

CDR3 residues: CASSSPGGGRYGCTF. Here the CDR3 DNA reads TGTGCCAGCAGCAGTCCGGGTGGGGGCCGCTATGGCTGCACCTTC. The chain employs TRBV7-8 and TRBJ1-2; TRBD1 is a possible D gene (6 bases). The CDR3 spans 15 residues. The germline V gene encodes CDR1 SGHVS and CDR2 FQNEAQ.